This T cell receptor beta chain was sequenced during a study of T cell responses to AZD1222 COVID-19 vaccine. Study results and caveats: In a largely white British group with more females than males, clonal diversity was possibly underestimated.

As concerns this clone: Its antigen is not known.

Assay used: immunoSEQ multiplex PCR; TCRdb lists only in-frame clones, some missing. The table includes roughly 270,000 clones, around 93% detected once. With 1 base removed from V and 5 bases from J, the gap between germline ends came to 9 bases. Germline assignment: CDR1 SGDLS and CDR2 YYNGEE. This CDR3 is 13 amino acids long. This TCR was recovered from an adult who received the AZD1222 COVID-19 vaccine. The specimen was peripheral blood, collected 28 days after the second AZD1222 dose. This chain connects TRBV9 to TRBJ2-5; D gene uncertain. CDR3 protein: CASSVSVRETQYF. As DNA, the CDR3 is TGTGCCAGCAGCGTATCAGTTCGGGAGACCCAGTACTTC.